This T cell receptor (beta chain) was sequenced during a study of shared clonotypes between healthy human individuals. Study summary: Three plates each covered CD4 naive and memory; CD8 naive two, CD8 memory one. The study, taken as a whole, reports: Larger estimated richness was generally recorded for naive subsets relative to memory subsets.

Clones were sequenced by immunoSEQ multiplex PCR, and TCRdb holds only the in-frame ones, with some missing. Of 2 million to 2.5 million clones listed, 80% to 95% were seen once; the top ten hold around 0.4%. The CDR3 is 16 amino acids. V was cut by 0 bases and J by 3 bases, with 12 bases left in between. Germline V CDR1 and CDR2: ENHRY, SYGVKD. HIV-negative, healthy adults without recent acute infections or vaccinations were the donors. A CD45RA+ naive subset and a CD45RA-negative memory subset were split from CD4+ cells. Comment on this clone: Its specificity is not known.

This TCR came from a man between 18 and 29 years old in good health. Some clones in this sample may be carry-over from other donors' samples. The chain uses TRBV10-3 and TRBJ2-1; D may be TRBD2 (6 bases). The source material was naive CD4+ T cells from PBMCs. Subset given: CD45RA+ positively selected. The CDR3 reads CAISESAGTYYNEQFF. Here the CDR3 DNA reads TGTGCCATCAGTGAGTCAGCCGGGACTTACTACAATGAGCAGTTCTTC.